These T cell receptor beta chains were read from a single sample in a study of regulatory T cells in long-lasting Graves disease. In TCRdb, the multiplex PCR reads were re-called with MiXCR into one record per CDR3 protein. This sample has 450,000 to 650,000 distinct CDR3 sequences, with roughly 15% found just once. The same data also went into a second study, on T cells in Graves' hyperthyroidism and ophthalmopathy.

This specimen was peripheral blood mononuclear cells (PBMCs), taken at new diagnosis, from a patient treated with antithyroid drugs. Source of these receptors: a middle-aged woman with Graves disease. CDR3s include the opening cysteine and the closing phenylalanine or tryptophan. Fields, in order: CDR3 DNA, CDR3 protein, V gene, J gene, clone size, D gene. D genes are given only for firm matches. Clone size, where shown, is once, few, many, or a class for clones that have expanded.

cdr3_nt: TGCAGTGCTAGAGTCCGTAGCGGGAGAGAGACCCAGTACTTC
cdr3_aa: CSARVRSGRETQYF
v_call: TRBV20-1
j_call: TRBJ2-5
clone_size: many
d_call: TRBD2

cdr3_nt: TGTGCCAGCAGTCCCACTATTGCAGAGCAGTACTTC
cdr3_aa: CASSPTIAEQYF
v_call: TRBV28
j_call: TRBJ2-7
clone_size: .
d_call: .

cdr3_nt: TGTGCCAGCAGTGGAAGACTAGCGGGGGCCGAGCAGTACTTC
cdr3_aa: CASSGRLAGAEQYF
v_call: TRBV2
j_call: TRBJ2-7
clone_size: many
d_call: TRBD2

cdr3_nt: TGCAGTGCTAGCCTGGGAAGCGGGGGTAGTTACGAGCAGTACTTC
cdr3_aa: CSASLGSGGSYEQYF
v_call: TRBV20-1
j_call: TRBJ2-7
clone_size: many
d_call: TRBD2

cdr3_nt: TGCAGTGCTAGAAGCGGGGGGAAGGATGAGCAGTTCTTC
cdr3_aa: CSARSGGKDEQFF
v_call: TRBV20-1
j_call: TRBJ2-1
clone_size: .
d_call: TRBD2

cdr3_nt: TGTGCCAGCAGCCCAGATGGGACAGGGTTGGGCTACACCTTC
cdr3_aa: CASSPDGTGLGYTF
v_call: TRBV7-9
j_call: TRBJ1-2
clone_size: few
d_call: TRBD1

cdr3_nt: TGTGCCAGCGGGCTGAACATGAACACTGAAGCTTTCTTT
cdr3_aa: CASGLNMNTEAFF
v_call: TRBV27
j_call: TRBJ1-1
clone_size: many
d_call: .

cdr3_nt: TGCGCCAGCAGCTTGGAGGGTTACTCCTACAATGAGCAGTTCTTC
cdr3_aa: CASSLEGYSYNEQFF
v_call: TRBV5-1
j_call: TRBJ2-1
clone_size: many
d_call: .

cdr3_nt: TGTGCCAGCAGTTTTAACCGGGGTAGCAATCAGCCCCAGCATTTT
cdr3_aa: CASSFNRGSNQPQHF
v_call: TRBV12-3/TRBV12-4
j_call: TRBJ1-5
clone_size: .
d_call: .

cdr3_nt: TGCAGTGCCGCCGTAGCGGGGGACCACACAGATACGCAGTATTTT
cdr3_aa: CSAAVAGDHTDTQYF
v_call: TRBV20-1
j_call: TRBJ2-3
clone_size: many
d_call: TRBD2

cdr3_nt: TGTGCCAGCAGTTACCGGGACAGGGGAAATTCACCCCTCCACTTT
cdr3_aa: CASSYRDRGNSPLHF
v_call: TRBV6-2/TRBV6-3
j_call: TRBJ1-6
clone_size: .
d_call: TRBD1

cdr3_nt: TGTGCCACCAGCAGAGGTCGTGGGGCGGGGGGTACAGATACGCAGTATTTT
cdr3_aa: CATSRGRGAGGTDTQYF
v_call: TRBV15
j_call: TRBJ2-3
clone_size: once
d_call: TRBD2

cdr3_nt: TGCAGTGCTAGAGATCGGGGGACTAGTTGGAAAGAGACCCAGTACTTC
cdr3_aa: CSARDRGTSWKETQYF
v_call: TRBV20-1
j_call: TRBJ2-5
clone_size: few
d_call: TRBD2

cdr3_nt: TGTGCCAGTAGTCCCCTCTGGACGCAATGGAGGGACACCGGGGAGCTGTTTTTT
cdr3_aa: CASSPLWTQWRDTGELFF
v_call: TRBV19
j_call: TRBJ2-2
clone_size: many
d_call: .

cdr3_nt: TGTGCCAGCAGCTTAGTTGGTGCGACGAACACTGAAGCTTTCTTT
cdr3_aa: CASSLVGATNTEAFF
v_call: TRBV7-9
j_call: TRBJ1-1
clone_size: .
d_call: .

cdr3_nt: TGTGCCTGCCGGGAAGGGGCGCCGCCCTACGAGCAGTACTTC
cdr3_aa: CACREGAPPYEQYF
v_call: TRBV28
j_call: TRBJ2-7
clone_size: many
d_call: .

cdr3_nt: TGTGCCAGCAGATCCCTCCCGACAACGAGCTCCTACAATGAGCAGTTCTTC
cdr3_aa: CASRSLPTTSSYNEQFF
v_call: TRBV2
j_call: TRBJ2-1
clone_size: .
d_call: .

cdr3_nt: TGTGCCAGCAGCCATCGTTGGGGGTATGAGACCCAGTACTTC
cdr3_aa: CASSHRWGYETQYF
v_call: TRBV3-1
j_call: TRBJ2-5
clone_size: .
d_call: .

cdr3_nt: TGTGCCACGGAGGAGAACACCGGGGAGCTGTTTTTT
cdr3_aa: CATEENTGELFF
v_call: TRBV24-1
j_call: TRBJ2-2
clone_size: few
d_call: .

cdr3_nt: TGTGCCATCAGTGATCTAGCTGTTCAGACCCAGTACTTC
cdr3_aa: CAISDLAVQTQYF
v_call: TRBV10-3
j_call: TRBJ2-5
clone_size: .
d_call: .

cdr3_nt: TGTGCCAGCAGCGAGGGGAGCATTGGGAATTCACCCCTCCACTTT
cdr3_aa: CASSEGSIGNSPLHF
v_call: TRBV3-1
j_call: TRBJ1-6
clone_size: many
d_call: .

cdr3_nt: TGTGCCAGCAGTTTATGGGGGGGCTCGGACTACGAGCAGTACTTC
cdr3_aa: CASSLWGGSDYEQYF
v_call: TRBV27
j_call: TRBJ2-7
clone_size: .
d_call: .

cdr3_nt: TGTGCCAGCAGCCTAGTATTTAGGATCCTGGGCACCGGGGAGCTGTTTTTT
cdr3_aa: CASSLVFRILGTGELFF
v_call: TRBV3-1
j_call: TRBJ2-2
clone_size: many
d_call: .

cdr3_nt: TGTGCCAGCAGTCAAGCCGGGACAGGGACCGATACGCAGTATTTT
cdr3_aa: CASSQAGTGTDTQYF
v_call: TRBV2
j_call: TRBJ2-3
clone_size: many
d_call: TRBD1

cdr3_nt: TGTGCCAGCAGCTTGGACCTAAACGGGGATGGCTACACCTTC
cdr3_aa: CASSLDLNGDGYTF
v_call: TRBV5-5
j_call: TRBJ1-2
clone_size: .
d_call: .

cdr3_nt: TGTGCCAGCAGTCTCCACGCGGGACTAGGTAGAGAAGGCTATGAGCAGTTCTTC
cdr3_aa: CASSLHAGLGREGYEQFF
v_call: TRBV6-1
j_call: TRBJ2-1
clone_size: .
d_call: TRBD2

cdr3_nt: TGTGCCAGCAGCCAAGCCGGGGGGGCAGGCTATGGCTACACCTTC
cdr3_aa: CASSQAGGAGYGYTF
v_call: TRBV3-1
j_call: TRBJ1-2
clone_size: .
d_call: .

cdr3_nt: TGCAGTGCTGCAGGGGGCATTACCTACAATGAGCAGTTCTTC
cdr3_aa: CSAAGGITYNEQFF
v_call: TRBV20-1
j_call: TRBJ2-1
clone_size: many
d_call: TRBD1

cdr3_nt: TGTGCCAGCAGTGATCAGGGCAGCTATGGCTACACCTTC
cdr3_aa: CASSDQGSYGYTF
v_call: TRBV2
j_call: TRBJ1-2
clone_size: many
d_call: .

cdr3_nt: TGTGCCAGCATGTGGGGACAGACAAACGTGGGGGCACCCCTCCACTTT
cdr3_aa: CASMWGQTNVGAPLHF
v_call: TRBV2
j_call: TRBJ1-6
clone_size: many
d_call: TRBD1

cdr3_nt: TGTGCCAGCAGAAAGGACGAAGGGGTAGGCGGCTACACCTTC
cdr3_aa: CASRKDEGVGGYTF
v_call: TRBV9
j_call: TRBJ1-2
clone_size: many
d_call: .

cdr3_nt: TGTGCCAGCAGCTTACAGGGGGCAAAATCACCCCTCCACTTT
cdr3_aa: CASSLQGAKSPLHF
v_call: TRBV7-3
j_call: TRBJ1-6
clone_size: few
d_call: TRBD1

cdr3_nt: TGTGCCAGCAGTGAGCAGGGGATGGCTTCCAATCAGCCCCAGCATTTT
cdr3_aa: CASSEQGMASNQPQHF
v_call: TRBV6-1
j_call: TRBJ1-5
clone_size: many
d_call: .

cdr3_nt: TGTGCCAGCAGTTACCCGCGGGACAGCTATGGCTACACCTTC
cdr3_aa: CASSYPRDSYGYTF
v_call: TRBV6-2/TRBV6-3
j_call: TRBJ1-2
clone_size: many
d_call: TRBD1

cdr3_nt: TGTGCCAGCAGCCAAGATCGGCTTCTCCGGTACAATGAGCAGTTCTTC
cdr3_aa: CASSQDRLLRYNEQFF
v_call: TRBV7-9
j_call: TRBJ2-1
clone_size: .
d_call: .

cdr3_nt: TGTGCCAGCAGGCTGACAGGGGTGCACACTGAAGCTTTCTTT
cdr3_aa: CASRLTGVHTEAFF
v_call: TRBV5-8
j_call: TRBJ1-1
clone_size: many
d_call: TRBD1

cdr3_nt: TGTGCCATCAGCGGACAGGGTGGAAACGGCGAGCAGTACTTC
cdr3_aa: CAISGQGGNGEQYF
v_call: TRBV10-3
j_call: TRBJ2-7
clone_size: .
d_call: TRBD1

cdr3_nt: TGCGCCAGCACCGCCAGCTCGGCGAACACTGAAGCTTTCTTT
cdr3_aa: CASTASSANTEAFF
v_call: TRBV5-1
j_call: TRBJ1-1
clone_size: many
d_call: .

cdr3_nt: TGTGCCAGCAGCTCAGGGTCGGATGGCTACACCTTC
cdr3_aa: CASSSGSDGYTF
v_call: TRBV5-6
j_call: TRBJ1-2
clone_size: few
d_call: .

cdr3_nt: TGTGCCAGCAGCCACAGAGAGAACACCGGGGAGCTGTTTTTT
cdr3_aa: CASSHRENTGELFF
v_call: TRBV7-2
j_call: TRBJ2-2
clone_size: few
d_call: .

cdr3_nt: TGCGCCAGCAGCTTGGGGTCAGGGCAGTTCTACGAGCAGTACTTC
cdr3_aa: CASSLGSGQFYEQYF
v_call: TRBV5-1
j_call: TRBJ2-7
clone_size: few
d_call: .

cdr3_nt: TGTGCCTGGAGTGTAACGGACGCCCCCCGGGAGCCCCAGCATTTT
cdr3_aa: CAWSVTDAPREPQHF
v_call: TRBV30
j_call: TRBJ1-5
clone_size: many
d_call: .

cdr3_nt: TGTGCCAGCAGCCGACAGGGTACTTGGGAGCAGTACTTC
cdr3_aa: CASSRQGTWEQYF
v_call: TRBV2
j_call: TRBJ2-7
clone_size: .
d_call: TRBD1

cdr3_nt: TGCGCCAGCAGCCCGGACAGGGCCCAAGAGACCCAGTACTTC
cdr3_aa: CASSPDRAQETQYF
v_call: TRBV5-1
j_call: TRBJ2-5
clone_size: many
d_call: TRBD1

cdr3_nt: TGTGCCAGTACCCTGGGTTGGCCAGCATCTGAAGCTTTCTTT
cdr3_aa: CASTLGWPASEAFF
v_call: TRBV19
j_call: TRBJ1-1
clone_size: .
d_call: .

cdr3_nt: TGTGCCAGCAGCCATCGTAGTAATGAGCAGTTCTTC
cdr3_aa: CASSHRSNEQFF
v_call: TRBV3-1
j_call: TRBJ2-1
clone_size: many
d_call: .